These 27 T cell receptor beta chains came from one sample sequenced in a study of sequential checkpoint blockade in melanoma. The treatment was: randomized to nivolumab then ipilimumab (arm A) or the reverse (arm B). Profiling relied on immunoSEQ multiplex PCR, and the TCRdb table lists in-frame clones only, not all of them. The sample records 8,000 to 10,000 clones, about 23% being singletons. Sample: tumor tissue (inferred from file names), taken from a patient given nivolumab and ipilimumab in sequence. The receptors originated from a human donor with melanoma.

J is TRBJ1-1 and V is TRBV5-1, with TRBD1 identical over 7 bases. The CDR3 is 14 amino acids. V lost 5 bases to trimming and J lost 1 base; unmatched junction nucleotides: 5. Germline V CDR1 and CDR2: SGHRS, YFSETQ. The CDR3 is CASRPGQANTEAFF. In DNA, the CDR3 is TGCGCCAGCAGACCCGGACAGGCGAACACTGAAGCTTTCTTT. The variable domain in full, completed from reference TRBV5-1 and TRBJ1-1, reads KAGVTQTPRYLIKTRGQQVTLSCSPISGHRSVSWYQQTPGQGLQFLFEYFSETQRNKGNFPGRFSGRQFSNSRSEMNVSTLELGDSALYLCASRPGQANTEAFFGQGTRLTVV.

This clone occurred a few times. V gene TRBV1 combines with J gene TRBJ2-5; the DNA was not compared with TRBD1, the D call given in the table. TRBV1 counts as a pseudogene. The CDR3 runs 15 residues. The DNA for the CDR3 is TGCGCCAGCAGCCAAGTCGCAGGAAGGGGAGAGACCCAGTACTTC. Its translation is CASSQVAGRGETQYF.

This clone was observed a handful of times. The chain has TRBV1 and TRBJ2-3. TRBV1 is noted as a pseudogene. The CDR3 totals 19 residues. CDR3 protein: CTSSQRSLWRGTSTDTQYF. Here the CDR3 DNA reads TGCACCAGCAGCCAACGATCACTCTGGAGGGGGACTAGCACAGATACGCAGTATTTT.

The chain links TRBV6-8 to TRBJ1-4, with 8 bases aligning to TRBD1. Germline values: CDR1 MNHGY, CDR2 SAAAGT. The V segment lost 6 bases and the J segment 8 bases; nucleotides outside the gene matches: 17. The CDR3 runs 17 residues. The CDR3: CASRTLLQGGAVEKLFF. The CDR3 nucleotides read TGTGCCAGCAGAACACTCCTACAGGGGGGGGCGGTCGAAAAACTGTTTTTT.

This clone has only a few counts. The chain recombines TRBV11-3 with TRBJ2-7; 10 bases line up with TRBD1. This CDR3 has 14 residues. Germline lookup yields CDR1 SGHNT and CDR2 YENEEA. Trimming cost V 5 bases and J 2 bases; bases outside gene matches: 3. CDR3 amino acids: CASSPGTGAYEQYF. The CDR3 region has the DNA TGTGCCAGCAGCCCCGGGACAGGGGCCTACGAGCAGTACTTC.

In its sample, this clone is medium-sized (0.01 to 0.1%). V usage is TRBV4-1 and J usage is TRBJ2-2; TRBD1 is a possible D gene (5 bases). The CDR3 consists of 15 residues. Germline V gives CDR1 MGHRA, CDR2 YSYEKL. V was clipped by 0 bases and J by 6 bases, with 11 bases between them. The CDR3 DNA reads as TGCGCCAGCAGCCAAGAACAGGCAGTGGCCGGGGAGCTGTTTTTT. Protein sequence: CASSQEQAVAGELFF.

The chain combines TRBV5-1 with TRBJ2-3, with a possible D match to TRBD2 (7 bases). Trimming left V 9 bases short and J 5 bases short, with 22 bases between. This CDR3 comprises 15 residues. The germline gives CDR1 SGHRS, CDR2 YFSETQ. The CDR3 is CATTKGGAVQDTQYF. The CDR3 coding sequence is TGCGCCACCACGAAAGGGGGGGCCGTACAAGATACGCAGTATTTT.

The rearrangement uses TRBV23-1 and TRBJ1-2; 7 bases map to TRBD1. TRBV23-1 is reported as an ORF; its role is uncertain. V lost 6 bases, J lost 9 bases, and 13 bases stayed unmatched. The CDR3 is 14 residues long. CDR3 amino acids: CASSQVGRGHRYTF. The CDR3 DNA reads TGCGCCAGCAGCCAAGTCGGGAGGGGGCATCGCTACACCTTC.

This clone came up a few times. The chain links TRBV10-2 to TRBJ2-7; 7 nucleotides align to TRBD1. The CDR3 has 15 residues. J gave up 4 bases and V 4 bases, and 10 bases lay outside the gene matches. Germline-derived CDR1 and CDR2 are WSHSY and SAAADI. The CDR3 nucleotides read TGCGCCAGCAGTGTAGACAGGGTGCAGAAATACGAGCAGTACTTC. Amino acids: CASSVDRVQKYEQYF.

This clone has at least ten counts. The rearrangement links TRBV11-3 to TRBJ1-5; no reliable D call. V lost 3 bases and J 4 bases, leaving 10 bases between the germline ends. The CDR3 contains 14 residues. Germline V lookup: CDR1 SGHNT, CDR2 YENEEA. The CDR3 is CASSLTPLNQPQHF. CDR3 sequence (DNA): TGTGCCAGCAGCTTGACTCCGTTAAATCAGCCCCAGCATTTT. Full variable domain (rest looked up from reference TRBV11-3 and TRBJ1-5): EAGVVQSPRYKIIEKKQPVAFWCNPISGHNTLYWYLQNLGQGPELLIRYENEEAVDDSQLPKDRFSAERLKGVDSTLKIQPAELGDSAVYLCASSLTPLNQPQHFGDGTRLSIL.

By its share, this clone is medium-sized (0.01 to 0.1%). J is TRBJ2-5 and V is TRBV18, with TRBD2 matching over 7 bases. CDR1 is KGHSH and CDR2 is LQKENI in the germline V gene. The V and J ends lost 8 bases and 3 bases, in that order; junction bases with no gene match: 9. This CDR3 has 14 residues. CDR3 protein: CASLRGGGEETQYF. The CDR3 region has the DNA TGTGCCAGCCTCCGCGGGGGAGGGGAAGAGACCCAGTACTTC.

In its sample, this clone was seen a few times. At one end, the junction sequence differs from germline, possibly due to a read error. The CDR3 region has the DNA TGTGCCATCAGTGAAGGGACAGGGTGGGCCCACGAGCAGTACTTC. This encodes CAISEGTGWAHEQYF. The rearrangement uses TRBV6-1 and TRBJ2-7; TRBD1 matches 9 bases. The CDR3 totals 15 residues. CDR1 is MNHNS, CDR2 SASEGT, per germline.

The chain links TRBV5-1 to TRBJ1-2; TRBD1 matches 11 bases. Germline assignment: CDR1 SGHRS and CDR2 YFSETQ. This CDR3 has 16 amino acids. After removal of 3 bases from V and 0 bases from J, the junction contained 4 bases not matched to a gene. The CDR3 DNA reads as TGCGCCAGCAGCTCGGGACAGGGGGTAGCTAACTATGGCTACACCTTC. Its translation is CASSSGQGVANYGYTF.

This clone was observed a handful of times. This chain connects TRBV19 to TRBJ1-5; D is ambiguous. The germline CDR1 and CDR2 sequences are LNHDA and SQIVND (reference sequence). Trimming took off 5 bases at V and 0 bases at J, with 17 bases between the two ends. CDR3 size: 17 residues. The chain's CDR3 is CASSGRDAGYSNQPQHF. CDR3 in DNA: TGTGCCAGTAGTGGCCGTGACGCCGGATATAGCAATCAGCCCCAGCATTTT.

This clone was seen repeatedly, ten times or more. The chain links TRBV11-3 to TRBJ2-7; 9 bases line up with TRBD2. Germline loops: CDR1 SGHNT, CDR2 YENEEA. V lost 3 bases to trimming and J lost 4 bases; unmatched junction nucleotides: 7. This CDR3 comprises 15 residues. The CDR3 nucleotides are TGTGCCAGCAGCTTGGGGGCTAGCGGGGTTTACGAGCAGTACTTC. It yields the protein CASSLGASGVYEQYF.

The V gene is TRBV28, the J gene TRBJ1-2; D not certain. The germline CDR1 and CDR2 sequences are MDHEN and SYDVKM. Trimming shortened V by 5 bases and J by 3 bases, and 13 bases separated the two germline ends. The CDR3 consists of 14 residues. CDR3 bases: TGTGCCAGCAGTCCACTTGAGCCTTACTATGGCTACACCTTC. Amino acids: CASSPLEPYYGYTF.

This rearrangement joins TRBV5-1 to TRBJ1-4; 7 bases map to TRBD1. Germline lookup yields CDR1 SGHRS and CDR2 YFSETQ. The CDR3 extends over 15 amino acids. The V gene end was trimmed by 1 base and the J gene end by 6 bases; junction bases not matched to a gene: 6. The CDR3 loop reads CASSLWTGFYEKLFF. The CDR3 bases are TGCGCCAGCAGCTTGTGGACAGGCTTTTATGAAAAACTGTTTTTT.

This clone appeared a few times. The chain joins TRBV5-1 to TRBJ2-1, with D perhaps TRBD2 (6 bases). Germline CDR1 and CDR2: SGHRS and YFSETQ. With 1 base removed from V and 4 bases from J, the gap between germline ends came to 15 bases. CDR3 length: 16 amino acids. The CDR3 reads CASSLFVGTSYNEQFF. Here the CDR3 DNA reads TGCGCCAGCAGCTTGTTCGTTGGGACTTCGTACAATGAGCAGTTCTTC.

This clone was seen a single time. The CDR3: CASSQGGHGSYNEQFF. CDR3 in DNA: TGTGCCAGTAGTCAGGGAGGTCACGGTTCCTACAATGAGCAGTTCTTC. V is TRBV19 and J is TRBJ2-1; D possibly corresponds to TRBD2 (6 bases). CDR1 and CDR2 from the germline V gene are LNHDA and SQIVND (reference sequence). The CDR3 has 16 residues. V gave up 5 bases and J gave up 1 base, with 15 bases separating them.

This clone was observed a handful of times. The chain joins TRBV6-8 to TRBJ1-4; possibly TRBD1 for D (5 bases). In germline, CDR1 is MNHGY, CDR2 SAAAGT. CDR3 size: 15 residues. With 5 bases removed from V and 0 bases from J, the gap between germline ends came to 10 bases. The CDR3 nucleotides read TGTGCCAGCAGTCCCAGACAGACAACTAATGAAAAACTGTTTTTT. Translated: CASSPRQTTNEKLFF.

The table lists this clone with a few counts. The chain joins TRBV9 to TRBJ1-2, with no clear D. The V and J ends lost 3 bases and 2 bases respectively, with 8 bases between them. Germline V gene sequence: CDR1 SGDLS, CDR2 YYNGEE. The CDR3 consists of 13 residues. The CDR3 here is CASSDDGNYGYTF. The CDR3 nucleotides read TGTGCCAGCAGCGATGACGGGAACTATGGCTACACCTTC. Full variable domain (remainder filled in from reference TRBV9 and TRBJ1-2): DSGVTQTPKHLITATGQRVTLRCSPRSGDLSVYWYQQSLDQGLQFLIQYYNGEERAKGNILERFSAQQFPDLHSELNLSSLELGDSALYFCASSDDGNYGYTFGSGTRLTVV.

The rearrangement links TRBV14 to TRBJ2-2; D remains unclear. The germline CDR1 and CDR2 sequences are SGHDN and FVKESK. V lost 3 bases to trimming and J lost 6 bases, with 8 bases between them. CDR3 length equals 13 residues. For the CDR3, the DNA is TGTGCCAGCAGCCAGCCCACATCCGGGGAGCTGTTTTTT. This translates into CASSQPTSGELFF. Using reference TRBV14 and TRBJ2-2 for the parts outside the CDR3, the full variable domain is EAGVTQFPSHSVIEKGQTVTLRCDPISGHDNLYWYRRVMGKEIKFLLHFVKESKQDESGMPNNRFLAERTGGTYSTLKVQPAELEDSGVYFCASSQPTSGELFFGEGSRLTVL.

The V and J genes are TRBV19 and TRBJ2-1; 10 nucleotides line up with TRBD1. The CDR3 totals 15 residues. With 1 base clipped from V and 4 bases from J, the junction kept 1 base outside the gene matches. Germline assignment: CDR1 LNHDA and CDR2 SQIVND (reference sequence). In nucleotides, the CDR3 is TGTGCCAGTAGTATAGGGGGACAGGGGTACAATGAGCAGTTCTTC. Its translation: CASSIGGQGYNEQFF.

The chain carries TRBV14 and TRBJ2-7, with no clear D. Germline V gives CDR1 SGHDN, CDR2 FVKESK. This CDR3 has 13 amino acids. V was shortened by 1 base and J by 2 bases, with 6 bases between the two germline ends. The CDR3 spells CASSQGVAYEQYV. CDR3 DNA: TGTGCCAGCAGCCAAGGAGTTGCCTACGAGCAGTACGTC.

V gene TRBV11-3 combines with J gene TRBJ1-6; D is uncertain. Between the trimmed V and J ends, which lost 1 base and 8 bases, there was a span of 12 bases. In germline, CDR1 is SGHNT, CDR2 YENEEA. The CDR3 covers 15 residues. This CDR3 reads CASSLVRVHHSPLHF. The CDR3 nucleotides read TGTGCCAGCAGCTTAGTGCGGGTTCATCATTCACCCCTCCACTTT.

This clone was seen a few times. V gene TRBV11-3 combines with J gene TRBJ2-7, with 7 bases identical to TRBD1. CDR1 is SGHNT, CDR2 YENEEA, per germline. The CDR3 is made up of 15 amino acids. Trimming at V came to 5 bases and at J to 0 bases, leaving 7 bases not matched to a gene. The CDR3 DNA is TGTGCCAGCAGCCTCGACAGGGACCTCTCCTACGAGCAGTACTTC. It codes for CASSLDRDLSYEQYF.

The chain links TRBV5-1 to TRBJ1-1, with D unresolved. The germline CDR1 and CDR2 sequences are SGHRS and YFSETQ. Trimming removed 7 bases from V and 0 bases from J, with 16 bases in between. The CDR3 runs to 15 residues. CDR3 bases: TGCGCCAGCCGGGAGTCCCAACTAATGAACACTGAAGCTTTCTTT. It translates to CASRESQLMNTEAFF.